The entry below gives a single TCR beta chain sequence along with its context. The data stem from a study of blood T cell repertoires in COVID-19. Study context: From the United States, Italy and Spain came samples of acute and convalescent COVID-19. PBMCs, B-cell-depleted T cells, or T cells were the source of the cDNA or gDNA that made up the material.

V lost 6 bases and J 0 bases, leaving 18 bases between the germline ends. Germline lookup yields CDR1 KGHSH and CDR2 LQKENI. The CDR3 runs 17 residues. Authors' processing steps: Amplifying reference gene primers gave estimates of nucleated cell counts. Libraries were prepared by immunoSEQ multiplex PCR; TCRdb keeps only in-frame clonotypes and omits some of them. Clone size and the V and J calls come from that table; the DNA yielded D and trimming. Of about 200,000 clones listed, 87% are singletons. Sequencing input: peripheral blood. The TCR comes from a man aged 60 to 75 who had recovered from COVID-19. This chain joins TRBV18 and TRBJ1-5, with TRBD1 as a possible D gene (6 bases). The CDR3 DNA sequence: TGTGCCAGCTCGCCCTTGGACAGTTCCAATAGCAATCAGCCCCAGCATTTT. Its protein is CASSPLDSSNSNQPQHF. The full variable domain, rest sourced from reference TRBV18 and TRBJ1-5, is NAGVMQNPRHLVRRRGQEARLRCSPMKGHSHVYWYRQLPEEGLKFMVYLQKENIIDESGMPKERFSAEFPKEGPSILRIQQVVRGDSAAYFCASSPLDSSNSNQPQHFGDGTRLSIL.